The entry below gives a single TCR beta chain sequence along with its context. Its antigen is not identified. This entry is derived from a study of T cells after yellow fever vaccination. The study, taken as a whole, reports: Though weaker, the secondary response peaked faster, on day 5 versus 15. FACS-sorted repertoires could contain abundant clonotypes contaminating from the bulk population. Post-booster repertoires again held most primary-vaccination clones (roughly 96% CD4, over 80% CD8).

TCRdb used MiXCR to reprocess the 5' RACE reads, holding one entry per CDR3 protein. The sample carries 450,000 to 600,000 distinct CDR3 sequences, around an eighth recorded once. Sequences were derived from PBMCs, sampled on the day of the yellow fever booster vaccination. The receptor comes from a young man who received the YFV17D yellow fever vaccine.

The CDR3 spells CASSQDMGFEGYTF. Here the CDR3 DNA reads TGCGCCAGCAGCCAAGATATGGGGTTTGAGGGCTACACCTTC. This sequence joins TRBV4-3 and TRBJ1-2; D is unresolved. The V end lost 0 bases, the J end lost 8 bases, and 13 bases lay between the germline ends. In germline, CDR1 is LGHNA, CDR2 YSLEER. CDR3 length: 14 residues.